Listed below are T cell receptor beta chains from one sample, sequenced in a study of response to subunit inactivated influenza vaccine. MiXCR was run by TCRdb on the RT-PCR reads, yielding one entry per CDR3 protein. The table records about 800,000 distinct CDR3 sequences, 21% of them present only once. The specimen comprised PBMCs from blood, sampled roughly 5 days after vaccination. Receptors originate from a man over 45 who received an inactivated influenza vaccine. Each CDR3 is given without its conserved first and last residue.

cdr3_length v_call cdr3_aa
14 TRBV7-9 ASSVGASGRTDTQY
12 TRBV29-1 SVRPGGINTEAF
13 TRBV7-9 ASSRGTAKQETQY
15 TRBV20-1 SARAGASFSSYNEQF
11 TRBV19 ASSTTGGSTQY
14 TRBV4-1 ASSQLGRSGPETQY
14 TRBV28 ASSPLAGGKTDTQY
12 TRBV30 AWKRQGINTEAF
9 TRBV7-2 ASSFSSEQF
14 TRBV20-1 SARDFRGANTGELF
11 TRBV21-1 ASSKERGGDAF
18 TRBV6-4 ASRTAGTSGRVGFYNEQF
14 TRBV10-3 AISDRISGRYNEQF
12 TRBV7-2 ASSSTTGQAEAF
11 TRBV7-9 ATRRQNSYEQY
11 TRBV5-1 ASSLDQGTGYT
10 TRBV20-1 SAGQGTGELF
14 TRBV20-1 SARVSGTANTGELF
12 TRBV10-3 AISRGDITDTQY
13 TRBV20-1 SASPFGVSTGELF
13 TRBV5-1 ASSLHLDWGSEQY
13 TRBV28 ASGLRVGSNQPQH
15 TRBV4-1 ASSQVGEPGSNQPQH
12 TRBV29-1 SVEGQYGPDTQY
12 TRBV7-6 ASRLAVGTDTQY
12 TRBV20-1 SAVGARMNNEQF
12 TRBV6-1 ASSRDRGYTEAF
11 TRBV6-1 ASRGVGDGPLH
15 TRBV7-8 ASSLSRPTGGISSYT
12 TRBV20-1 SAGHSGSVYEQY
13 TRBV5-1 ASSLGDRVEDTQY
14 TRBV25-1 ASSEGRGGLTDTQY
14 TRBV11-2 ASSLDPNRAMREQY
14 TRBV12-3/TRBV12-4 ASSPNRAQSAETQY
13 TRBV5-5 ASSTRQGRGETQY
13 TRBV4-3 ASSFGTGRTYEQY
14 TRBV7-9 ASSLDGRGAKNIQY
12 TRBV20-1 SAQSGSRTGELF
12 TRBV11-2 ASRKGLGNGELF
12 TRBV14 ASSHGVGSGELF
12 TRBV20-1 SAATGTANQPQH
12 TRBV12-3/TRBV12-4 ASSPGSILGGYT
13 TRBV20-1 SARDHYRANTEAF
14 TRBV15 ATSRNTGTGVFTQY
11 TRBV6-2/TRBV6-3 ASSYSGFYEQY
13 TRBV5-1 ASSFGGHTLHTQY
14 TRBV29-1 SVDTGSGSSYNEQF
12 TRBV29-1 SVRNGGYNSPLH
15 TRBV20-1 SARDLGGGANTGELF
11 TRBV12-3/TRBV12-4 ASSFQMNTEAF
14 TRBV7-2 ASSSGRQASLYGYT
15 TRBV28 ASSFRTGTAAGQPQH
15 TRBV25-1 ASSRGVPGQGLYEQY
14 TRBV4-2 ASSQDPGRGNQPQH
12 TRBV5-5 ASSLRQGQDEQY
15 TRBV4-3 ASSQVPGLAGGYEQF
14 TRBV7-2 ASSLGQSLSGNTIY